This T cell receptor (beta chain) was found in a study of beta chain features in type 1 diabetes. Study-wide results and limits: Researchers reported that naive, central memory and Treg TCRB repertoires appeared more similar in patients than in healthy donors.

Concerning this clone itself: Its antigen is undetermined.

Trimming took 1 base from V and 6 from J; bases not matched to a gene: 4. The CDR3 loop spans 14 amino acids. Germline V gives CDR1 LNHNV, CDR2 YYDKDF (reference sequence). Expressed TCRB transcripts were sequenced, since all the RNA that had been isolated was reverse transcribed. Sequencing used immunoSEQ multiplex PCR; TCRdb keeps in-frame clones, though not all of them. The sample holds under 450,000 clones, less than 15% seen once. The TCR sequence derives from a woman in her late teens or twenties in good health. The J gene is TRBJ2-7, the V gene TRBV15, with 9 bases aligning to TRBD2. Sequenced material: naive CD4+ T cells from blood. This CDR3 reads CATSRGGLAIEQYF. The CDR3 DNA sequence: TGTGCCACCAGCAGAGGGGGACTAGCTATCGAGCAGTACTTC.